Presented here are 25 T cell receptor beta chains from one specimen sequenced in a study of T cell responses to AZD1222 COVID-19 vaccine. Produced via immunoSEQ multiplex PCR; TCRdb's table is partial and in-frame only. The table has fewer than 200,000 clones, roughly nine tenths seen once. The sample consisted of peripheral blood, taken on day 0 of AZD1222 vaccination. The receptors here all came from an adult in good health.

The chain has TRBV28 and TRBJ1-2; D gene uncertain. CDR1 is MDHEN and CDR2 is SYDVKM in the germline V gene. This CDR3 contains 13 residues. V lost 6 bases, J lost 7 bases, and 15 bases lay in between. The CDR3 reads CASRRLGVSGYTF. In DNA form, the CDR3 reads TGTGCCAGCAGGCGGTTGGGCGTCAGTGGCTACACCTTC.

The gene calls are TRBV3-1 (or the pseudogene TRBV3-2) and TRBJ2-7; the D gene is possibly TRBD2 (6 bases). Germline loops: CDR1 LGHDT, CDR2 YNNKEL (reference sequence). The CDR3 runs 13 residues. Trimming took off 2 bases at V and 2 bases at J, with 7 bases between the two ends. CDR3 sequence reads: CASSQWGAYEQYF. The CDR3, as DNA: TGTGCCAGCAGCCAATGGGGGGCCTACGAGCAGTACTTC.

This clone was seen a handful of times. The rearrangement links TRBV11-2 to TRBJ2-7, with D hard to call. With 5 bases removed from V and 2 bases from J, the gap between germline ends came to 13 bases. Per the germline V gene, CDR1 is SGHAT and CDR2 is FQNNGV. This CDR3 comprises 14 residues. CDR3 sequence: CASSLGYPAYEQYF. The CDR3 nucleotides are TGTGCCAGCAGCCTGGGCTATCCCGCCTACGAGCAGTACTTC.

The gene calls are TRBV24-1 and TRBJ2-7; possibly TRBD1 for D (5 bases). Germline CDR1 is KGHDR and CDR2 is SFDVKD. CDR3 size: 14 residues. V shed 4 bases and J shed 7 bases, with 16 bases lying between them. The CDR3 DNA follows: TGTGCCACCAGTGAATCTGGGGCGAGCGAGGAGCAGTACGTC. Its translation: CATSESGASEEQYV.

J is TRBJ1-1 and V is TRBV28; tentative D call: TRBD1 (5 bases). The CDR3 covers 17 residues. Germline CDR1 reads MDHEN; CDR2 reads SYDVKM. V dropped 6 bases and J dropped 0 bases, with 20 bases sitting between them. The chain's CDR3 is CASSRPRGRNMNTEAFF. In DNA form, the CDR3 reads TGTGCCAGCAGCCGACCCCGGGGCAGAAACATGAACACTGAAGCTTTCTTT.

V gene TRBV11-2 combines with J gene TRBJ1-4, with D possibly TRBD1 on 6 matching bases. This CDR3 spans 15 amino acids. Germline CDR1 is SGHAT and CDR2 is FQNNGV. V was trimmed by 5 bases and J by 5 bases, leaving 15 bases between them. The CDR3 DNA follows: TGTGCCAGCAGCCGTCAGACAGGACAGAATGAAAAACTGTTTTTT. This codes for CASSRQTGQNEKLFF.

The chain uses TRBV24-1 and TRBJ2-1, with 11 bases identical to TRBD2. The trim removed 1 base at V and 0 bases at J, leaving 4 bases unmatched. The CDR3 is 18 residues long. Germline V gene data show CDR1 as KGHDR and CDR2 as SFDVKD. For the CDR3, the DNA is TGTGCCACCAGTGATTTCCTAACTAGCGGGAGCTCCTACAATGAGCAGTTCTTC. This translates into CATSDFLTSGSSYNEQFF.

The chain is built from TRBV5-1 and TRBJ1-2; TRBD1 might be the D (6 bases). The germline CDR1 and CDR2 sequences are SGHRS and YFSETQ. The ends were cut back, 2 bases at V and 4 bases at J, with 15 bases in the middle. The CDR3 loop spans 15 amino acids. Written as DNA, the CDR3 is TGCGCCAGCAGCTTTGAATCCAGGACAGCCTATGGCTACACCTTC. Amino acid sequence: CASSFESRTAYGYTF.

The J gene is TRBJ1-5, the V gene TRBV27; TRBD1 is a possible D gene (6 bases). Germline V gene lookup returns CDR1 MNHEY and CDR2 SMNVEV (reference sequence). The CDR3 is 14 residues long. Trimming stripped 5 bases from V and 9 bases from J, with 17 bases between. In DNA form, the CDR3 reads TGTGCCAGCAGTGGACAGACGGGGGGTGCGCCCCAGCATTTT. Translation gives CASSGQTGGAPQHF.

The chain carries TRBV7-2 and TRBJ2-7, with TRBD2 identical over 11 bases. Trimming cost V 0 bases and J 4 bases; bases outside gene matches: 14. Looked up from germline, CDR1 is SGHTA and CDR2 is FQGNSA. This CDR3 spans 19 amino acids. CDR3 region: CASSLAPTNSGRAKYEQYF. The CDR3 bases are TGTGCCAGCAGCTTAGCTCCTACTAATAGCGGGAGGGCCAAGTACGAGCAGTACTTC. The entire variable domain, with the rest obtained from reference TRBV7-2 and TRBJ2-7, is as follows: GAGVSQSPSNKVTEKGKDVELRCDPISGHTALYWYRQSLGQGLEFLIYFQGNSAPDKSGLPSDRFSAERTGGSVSTLTIQRTQQEDSAVYLCASSLAPTNSGRAKYEQYFGPGTRLTVT.

This rearrangement joins TRBV28 to TRBJ2-5; 9 bases fit TRBD1. There are 12 residues in the CDR3. The trim removed 8 bases at V and 5 bases at J, leaving 3 bases unmatched. Germline V gives CDR1 MDHEN, CDR2 SYDVKM. For the CDR3, the DNA is TGTGCCAGCGGGACAGGGCCGGAGACCCAGTACTTC. It specifies CASGTGPETQYF.

The CDR3 region has the DNA TGTGCCGGATTGGCTTCGGGGGGGCCCGTTATACAGCAGTACGTC. The encoded protein is CAGLASGGPVIQQYV. The rearrangement links TRBV30 to TRBJ2-7; 8 nucleotides align to TRBD2. The junction had 20 bases not matched to a gene; V was cut back by 8 bases and J by 8 bases. The CDR3 has 15 amino acids. The germline V gene has CDR1 GTSNPN and CDR2 SVGIG (reference sequence).

J is TRBJ1-5 and V is TRBV30, with D possibly matching TRBD1 (6 bases). The ends were cut back, 2 bases at V and 7 bases at J, with 15 bases in the middle. The CDR3 extends over 14 amino acids. Germline lookup yields CDR1 GTSNPN and CDR2 SVGIG (reference sequence). This CDR3 reads CAWSKGGTSQPQHF. DNA of the CDR3: TGTGCCTGGAGTAAAGGAGGGACAAGCCAGCCCCAGCATTTT.

DNA of the CDR3: TGTGCCAGCAGCCCCCTGCGGGATAATTCACCCCTCCACTTT. It encodes CASSPLRDNSPLHF. V and J are TRBV7-9 and TRBJ1-6; D remains ambiguous. This CDR3 region has 14 residues. The germline gives CDR1 SEHNR, CDR2 FQNEAQ (reference sequence). V was shortened by 5 bases and J by 5 bases, with 10 bases between the two germline ends.

Here the CDR3 reads CASSLGGVLEAFF. The DNA of the CDR3 is TGTGCCAGCAGCTTGGGTGGAGTGCTTGAAGCTTTCTTT. The chain couples TRBV5-6 to TRBJ1-1; D is ambiguous. Germline V gives CDR1 SGHDT, CDR2 YYEEEE. Trimming pared 0 bases from V and 7 bases from J, leaving 10 bases between. The CDR3 is 13 residues long.

The chain carries TRBV6-5 and TRBJ1-2; a possible D gene is TRBD1 (5 bases). Germline values: CDR1 MNHEY, CDR2 SVGAGI. The CDR3 sequence is 14 residues long. The V and J ends lost 5 bases and 5 bases respectively, with 15 bases between them. The CDR3 nucleotides are TGTGCCAGCAGTACAGACAGCTGGGGATATGGCTACACCTTC. Translation gives CASSTDSWGYGYTF.

The chain is built from TRBV5-1 and TRBJ1-1, with D tentatively TRBD1 (5 bases). Germline values: CDR1 SGHRS, CDR2 YFSETQ. The CDR3 has 14 amino acids. The V end was cut by 6 bases, the J end by 1 base, with 13 bases between. Here the CDR3 reads CASTRDGKNTEAFF. The CDR3 coding sequence is TGCGCCAGCACCAGGGACGGAAAGAACACTGAAGCTTTCTTT.

This rearrangement joins TRBV3-1 (or the pseudogene TRBV3-2) to TRBJ1-3, with D possibly TRBD1 on 5 matching bases. V was shortened by 3 bases and J by 2 bases, with 8 bases between the two germline ends. There are 14 residues in the CDR3. CDR1 LGHDT and CDR2 YNNKEL come from the germline V gene (reference sequence). The CDR3 is CASSQGPAGNTIYF. The CDR3 bases are TGTGCCAGCAGCCAGGGGCCCGCTGGAAACACCATATATTTT.

The chain employs TRBV7-9 and TRBJ1-2; TRBD1 might be the D (6 bases). V dropped 8 bases and J dropped 1 base, with 11 bases sitting between them. Germline V gives CDR1 SEHNR, CDR2 FQNEAQ (reference sequence). This CDR3 spans 13 amino acids. The CDR3 loop reads CASWRGGNYGYTF. The CDR3 bases are TGTGCCAGCTGGAGGGGGGGTAACTATGGCTACACCTTC.

This clone is a singleton in its sample. This chain links TRBV9 with TRBJ1-2; D uncertain. CDR1 SGDLS and CDR2 YYNGEE come from the germline V gene. CDR3 length: 13 residues. V gave up 3 bases and J gave up 0 bases, with 6 bases separating them. CDR3: CASSGLANYGYTF. In DNA, the CDR3 is TGTGCCAGCAGCGGATTAGCTAACTATGGCTACACCTTC.

This chain links TRBV6-5 with TRBJ2-6; no reliable D call. V was pared by 7 bases and J by 0 bases, with 10 bases between. The CDR3 has 15 residues. Germline-derived CDR1 and CDR2 are MNHEY and SVGAGI. Here the CDR3 DNA reads TGTGCCAGCACTTCGACCCACTCTGGGGCCAACGTCCTGACTTTC. Protein: CASTSTHSGANVLTF.

This clone was seen more than once but under ten times. This chain links TRBV28 with TRBJ2-3; unclear D gene. The CDR3 runs 13 residues. CDR1 is MDHEN, CDR2 SYDVKM, per germline. Trimming shortened V by 6 bases and J by 6 bases, and 13 bases separated the two germline ends. CDR3 DNA: TGTGCCAGCAGCCTGGGCGAGCGCGATACGCAGTATTTT. It encodes CASSLGERDTQYF. Full variable domain (missing parts from reference TRBV28 and TRBJ2-3): DVKVTQSSRYLVKRTGEKVFLECVQDMDHENMFWYRQDPGLGLRLIYFSYDVKMKEKGDIPEGYSVSREKKERFSLILESASTNQTSMYLCASSLGERDTQYFGPGTRLTVL.

The chain has TRBV2 and TRBJ1-5, with 7 bases lining up with TRBD1. Germline loops: CDR1 SNHLY, CDR2 FYNNEI. The CDR3 loop spans 15 amino acids. The trim removed 6 bases at V and 8 bases at J, leaving 13 bases unmatched. The CDR3 reads CASSRRDSPKEPQHF. Written as DNA, the CDR3 is TGTGCCAGCAGCCGAAGGGACAGCCCCAAAGAGCCCCAGCATTTT.

This clone was counted once. V and J are TRBV18 and TRBJ2-5; tentative D call: TRBD1 (6 bases). V dropped 6 bases and J dropped 0 bases, with 11 bases sitting between them. The CDR3 totals 14 residues. CDR1 is KGHSH and CDR2 is LQKENI in the germline V gene. CDR3 in amino acids: CASSLDRHQETQYF. Here the CDR3 DNA reads TGTGCCAGCTCTCTGGACAGACACCAAGAGACCCAGTACTTC.

This clone was seen a single time. The CDR3 protein is CSVGGQGRGEQYF. The CDR3 coding sequence is TGCAGCGTTGGGGGACAGGGTCGCGGCGAGCAGTACTTC. This sequence joins TRBV29-1 and TRBJ2-7; 9 bases agree with TRBD1. J gave up 6 bases and V 4 bases, and 7 bases lay outside the gene matches. The germline V gene has CDR1 SQVTM and CDR2 ANQGSEA. There are 13 residues in the CDR3.